A single sample gave rise to the 30 T cell receptor beta chains below, sequenced in a study of shared clonotypes between healthy human individuals. Assay: immunoSEQ multiplex PCR; the TCRdb copy retains only in-frame clones and omits some. The sample has 2 million to 3 million clones, more than 85% seen once. Specimen: naive CD4+ T cells from PBMCs. Subset denoted: CD45RA+ positively selected. The receptors originated from a man younger than 35 in good health. Some clones in this sample may be carry-over from other donors' samples.

The V and J genes are TRBV28 and TRBJ1-2, with no clear D. The CDR3 is 14 amino acids. Germline CDR1 and CDR2: MDHEN and SYDVKM. V dropped 5 bases and J dropped 9 bases, with 19 bases sitting between them. CDR3 DNA: TGTGCCAGCAGTCAATCGGGAGCCTTCCTAAGCTACACCTTC. The encoded protein is CASSQSGAFLSYTF.

The J gene is TRBJ1-2, the V gene TRBV6-6; 7 bases align to TRBD1. Trimming removed 8 bases from V and 5 bases from J; junction bases left unmatched: 14. Per germline, CDR1 MNHNY and CDR2 SVGAGI (reference sequence). The CDR3 runs 15 residues. This CDR3 reads CASSLGGTELYGYTF. The CDR3 nucleotides are TGTGCCAGCTCCCTAGGTGGGACAGAGCTTTATGGCTACACCTTC.

V usage is TRBV14 and J usage is TRBJ1-1, with 7 bases identical to TRBD1. This CDR3 has 16 amino acids. The V and J ends lost 2 bases and 3 bases, in that order; junction bases with no gene match: 9. Germline values: CDR1 SGHDN, CDR2 FVKESK. CDR3 coding DNA: TGTGCCAGCAGCCAATTGGGGAGGGGGCTGGACACTGAAGCTTTCTTT. It yields the protein CASSQLGRGLDTEAFF.

The chain uses TRBV30 and TRBJ1-2, with D tentatively TRBD1 (5 bases). Germline values: CDR1 GTSNPN, CDR2 SVGIG (reference sequence). The CDR3 runs 12 residues. V was pared by 4 bases and J by 2 bases, with 8 bases between. This CDR3 is CAWTGPNYGYTF. DNA of the CDR3: TGTGCCTGGACAGGGCCGAACTATGGCTACACCTTC. The whole variable domain, remainder taken from reference TRBV30 and TRBJ1-2, is SQTIHQWPATLVQPVGSPLSLECTVEGTSNPNLYWYRQAAGRGLQLLFYSVGIGQISSEVPQNLSASRPQDRQFILSSKKLLLSDSGFYLCAWTGPNYGYTFGSGTRLTVV.

The rearrangement uses TRBV4-3 and TRBJ2-1, with 11 bases fitting TRBD2. CDR3 length: 16 residues. The V gene's germline CDR1 is LGHNA and CDR2 YSLEER. J gave up 5 bases and V 3 bases, and 6 bases lay outside the gene matches. Here the CDR3 DNA reads TGCGCCAGCAGCCATCCCGGACTAGCGGGCGACAATGAGCAGTTCTTC. The encoded protein is CASSHPGLAGDNEQFF.

J is TRBJ2-7 and V is TRBV11-2, with D tentatively TRBD1 or TRBD2 (5 bases each). The CDR3 totals 15 residues. Germline V CDR1 and CDR2: SGHAT, FQNNGV. Trimming left V 4 bases short and J 7 bases short, with 20 bases between. The CDR3 bases are TGTGCCAGCAGCTCTATCAGGGCGCGGCGGAGGGAGCAGTACTTC. Translated: CASSSIRARRREQYF.

The CDR3 is CASSLARGVSEAFF. The CDR3 DNA reads as TGTGCCAGCAGCTTAGCGAGGGGGGTGAGTGAAGCTTTCTTT. The rearrangement uses TRBV7-9 and TRBJ1-1; D perhaps matches TRBD1 (6 bases). V lost 0 bases and J 7 bases, leaving 12 bases between the germline ends. The CDR3 contains 14 residues. Germline CDR1 SEHNR, CDR2 FQNEAQ (reference sequence).

The chain couples TRBV5-1 to TRBJ2-7; D is perhaps TRBD1 (5 bases). This CDR3 comprises 14 residues. Germline CDR1 reads SGHRS; CDR2 reads YFSETQ. V dropped 0 bases and J dropped 2 bases, with 9 bases sitting between them. The CDR3 protein is CASSLEQVTYEQYF. The CDR3 DNA follows: TGCGCCAGCAGCTTGGAACAGGTCACCTACGAGCAGTACTTC.

The genes are TRBV12-2 and TRBJ2-1. TRBV12-2 is recorded as a pseudogene. This CDR3 region has 18 residues. CDR3 bases: TGTGCAAGTCGCCCCCGTGGATGGCCGACCTACTCCTACAATGAGCAGTTCTTC. This codes for CASRPRGWPTYSYNEQFF.

Concerning this clone itself: This same CDR3 is encoded by further DNA sequences in the sample. The rearrangement uses TRBV9 and TRBJ1-3; D remains ambiguous. CDR1 is SGDLS, CDR2 YYNGEE, per germline. Deletions cut 0 bases from V and 0 bases from J, with 7 bases between. The CDR3 is 15 residues long. The CDR3 protein is CASSVASSSGNTIYF. CDR3 bases: TGTGCCAGCAGCGTAGCTAGCAGCTCTGGAAACACCATATATTTT.

The J gene is TRBJ2-7, the V gene TRBV6-1; D is possibly TRBD1 or TRBD2 (5 bases each). The CDR3 totals 15 residues. V shed 10 bases and J shed 3 bases, with 22 bases lying between them. Germline V CDR1 and CDR2: MNHNS, SASEGT. CDR3 amino acids: CATASLPGLIYEQYF. For the CDR3, the DNA is TGTGCCACCGCTTCCCTCCCGGGGCTGATCTACGAGCAGTACTTC.

The table lists this clone with a count of one. The chain uses TRBV11-2 and TRBJ1-4; D gene uncertain. The ends were cut back, 0 bases at V and 0 bases at J, with 8 bases in the middle. This CDR3 contains 16 residues. From germline, CDR1 is SGHAT and CDR2 FQNNGV. In DNA form, the CDR3 reads TGTGCCAGCAGCTTAGAAGGCGCAGCAACTAATGAAAAACTGTTTTTT. This codes for CASSLEGAATNEKLFF.

The CDR3 region has the DNA TGCGCCAGCGGACAGGGGGATTCCCTGAACACTGAAGCTTTCTTT. Its protein product is CASGQGDSLNTEAFF. The chain recombines TRBV5-1 with TRBJ1-1, with TRBD1 matching over 10 bases. CDR3 length equals 15 residues. V dropped 7 bases and J dropped 0; count of bases not matched to a gene: 6. The V gene's germline CDR1 is SGHRS and CDR2 YFSETQ.

This chain connects TRBV5-4 to TRBJ2-1; 8 positions match TRBD2. CDR3 length: 16 residues. CDR1 and CDR2 (germline): SGHNT, YYREEE (reference sequence). After removal of 4 bases from V and 0 bases from J, the junction contained 6 bases not matched to a gene. The CDR3 is CASSPSLAGSYNEQFF. The CDR3 coding sequence is TGTGCCAGCAGCCCCTCCCTAGCGGGCTCCTACAATGAGCAGTTCTTC. Full variable domain (outside the CDR3, taken from reference TRBV5-4 and TRBJ2-1): ETGVTQSPTHLIKTRGQQVTLRCSSQSGHNTVSWYQQALGQGPQFIFQYYREEENGRGNFPPRFSGLQFPNYSSELNVNALELDDSALYLCASSPSLAGSYNEQFFGPGTRLTVL.

The CDR3 sequence: CASSGFPGFDYEQYF. CDR3 DNA: TGCGCCAGCAGTGGCTTTCCAGGGTTCGACTACGAGCAGTACTTC. This chain joins TRBV10-2 and TRBJ2-7; D is perhaps TRBD1 (5 bases). The V and J ends lost 4 bases and 3 bases respectively, with 16 bases between them. Germline V gene sequence: CDR1 WSHSY, CDR2 SAAADI. This CDR3 is 15 amino acids long.

The J gene is TRBJ2-5, the V gene TRBV5-1; TRBD1 matches 9 bases. In germline, CDR1 is SGHRS, CDR2 YFSETQ. The CDR3 spans 16 residues. The V and J ends lost 0 bases and 4 bases, in that order; junction bases with no gene match: 7. The CDR3 region is CASSLADRGPGETQYF. CDR3 nucleotide sequence: TGCGCCAGCAGCTTGGCGGACAGGGGTCCCGGAGAGACCCAGTACTTC. Together with reference TRBV5-1 and TRBJ2-5, the CDR3 gives the full variable domain: KAGVTQTPRYLIKTRGQQVTLSCSPISGHRSVSWYQQTPGQGLQFLFEYFSETQRNKGNFPGRFSGRQFSNSRSEMNVSTLELGDSALYLCASSLADRGPGETQYFGPGTRLLVL.

The V and J genes are TRBV28 and TRBJ1-6, with TRBD1 matching 7 bases. Germline V gene sequence: CDR1 MDHEN, CDR2 SYDVKM. The V and J ends lost 4 bases and 1 base, in that order; junction bases with no gene match: 1. This CDR3 is built from 15 residues. Written as DNA, the CDR3 is TGTGCCAGCAGTTACAGGGGTTCCTATAATTCACCCCTCCACTTT. Encoded protein: CASSYRGSYNSPLHF. The full variable domain, its missing parts supplied by reference TRBV28 and TRBJ1-6, is DVKVTQSSRYLVKRTGEKVFLECVQDMDHENMFWYRQDPGLGLRLIYFSYDVKMKEKGDIPEGYSVSREKKERFSLILESASTNQTSMYLCASSYRGSYNSPLHFGNGTRLTVT.

J is TRBJ2-7 and V is TRBV28; tentative D call: TRBD2 (5 bases). Germline-derived CDR1 and CDR2 are MDHEN and SYDVKM. The V end was cut by 2 bases, the J end by 3 bases, with 14 bases between. CDR3 size: 15 residues. CDR3 sequence: CASSLGSQVGYEQYF. As DNA, the CDR3 is TGTGCCAGCAGTTTAGGGAGCCAGGTGGGCTACGAGCAGTACTTC. Full variable domain (missing parts from reference TRBV28 and TRBJ2-7): DVKVTQSSRYLVKRTGEKVFLECVQDMDHENMFWYRQDPGLGLRLIYFSYDVKMKEKGDIPEGYSVSREKKERFSLILESASTNQTSMYLCASSLGSQVGYEQYFGPGTRLTVT.

The J gene is TRBJ1-2, the V gene TRBV28, with D perhaps TRBD1 (6 bases). Germline V CDR1 and CDR2: MDHEN, SYDVKM. The V end was cut by 6 bases, the J end by 5 bases, with 22 bases between. The CDR3 is 16 amino acids. The DNA for the CDR3 is TGTGCCAGCAGCCCACCGGGACAACGAGGGACTTATGGCTACACCTTC. Protein sequence: CASSPPGQRGTYGYTF.

This chain links TRBV6-6 with TRBJ1-1, with TRBD1 matching over 8 bases. In germline, CDR1 is MNHNY, CDR2 SVGAGI (reference sequence). This CDR3 has 14 residues. J gave up 7 bases and V 6 bases, and 10 bases lay outside the gene matches. The CDR3 here is CASSRAGTGVEAFF. The CDR3 DNA sequence: TGTGCCAGCAGCCGTGCGGGGACAGGAGTTGAAGCTTTCTTT.

The CDR3 reads CASSETGTKNEQFF. The CDR3 DNA is TGTGCCAGCAGCGAAACCGGGACTAAAAATGAGCAGTTCTTC. The genes are TRBV7-9 and TRBJ2-1; 7 bases are shared with TRBD2. CDR3 length: 14 residues. The germline gives CDR1 SEHNR, CDR2 FQNEAQ (reference sequence). V was pared by 5 bases and J by 7 bases, with 8 bases of the junction left unmatched.

The J gene is TRBJ2-1, the V gene TRBV19; 9 bases are a match to TRBD2. The CDR3 consists of 18 residues. V shed 7 bases, J shed 4 bases, and the junction held 17 bases outside the gene matches. Germline CDR1 and CDR2: LNHDA and SQIVND (reference sequence). As DNA, the CDR3 is TGTGCCAGTAAGAAGGGAGCCCTTAGCGGGAGCGCGTACAATGAGCAGTTCTTC. It encodes CASKKGALSGSAYNEQFF.

In nucleotides, the CDR3 is TGTGCCAGCAGTTTATACGGGTCCGTGAACACTGAAGCTTTCTTT. Protein: CASSLYGSVNTEAFF. The gene calls are TRBV27 and TRBJ1-1; D not certain. There are 15 residues in the CDR3. Germline CDR1 MNHEY, CDR2 SMNVEV (reference sequence). The V and J ends lost 1 base and 0 bases respectively, with 9 bases between them.

On this clone: The same CDR3 can be traced to other DNA sequences in this sample. The V call is TRBV7-9, the J call TRBJ1-3; tentative D call: TRBD1 (6 bases). The ends were cut back, 2 bases at V and 7 bases at J, with 6 bases in the middle. Germline CDR1 is SEHNR and CDR2 is FQNEAQ (reference sequence). The CDR3 consists of 12 residues. CDR3 sequence: CASSLTGNTIYF. The CDR3, as DNA: TGTGCCAGCAGCTTAACAGGGAACACCATATATTTT.

CDR3 nucleotides: TGTGCCAGCTCACCACTCGTGGCTAGCGGGAGGTCTGGGGCCAACGTCCTGACTTTC. The encoded protein is CASSPLVASGRSGANVLTF. The chain has TRBV18 and TRBJ2-6; TRBD2 agrees at 11 bases. The V gene end was trimmed by 1 base and the J gene end by 1 base; junction bases not matched to a gene: 6. Germline lookup yields CDR1 KGHSH and CDR2 LQKENI. The CDR3 contains 19 residues.

As to this clone: The same CDR3 also results from other DNA sequences found in this sample. J is TRBJ2-3 and V is TRBV15; D is undetermined. The CDR3 length is 13 residues. Germline values: CDR1 LNHNV, CDR2 YYDKDF (reference sequence). V gave up 1 base and J gave up 3 bases, with 5 bases separating them. CDR3 DNA sequence: TGTGCCACCAGCAGAGCCGCGACAGATACGCAGTATTTT. It is translated as CATSRAATDTQYF.

This chain connects TRBV4-1 to TRBJ1-6; D is uncertain. The ends were cut back, 2 bases at V and 3 bases at J, with 14 bases in the middle. CDR1 MGHRA and CDR2 YSYEKL come from the germline V gene. This CDR3 is 17 amino acids long. The CDR3, as DNA: TGCGCCAGCAGCCAATTCGGACCGAGACGCTATAATTCACCCCTCCACTTT. This codes for CASSQFGPRRYNSPLHF.

The chain carries TRBV25-1 and TRBJ1-2, with D hard to call. The length of the CDR3 is 13 residues. Trimming pared 5 bases from V and 8 bases from J, leaving 15 bases between. The germline CDR1 and CDR2 sequences are MGHDK and SYGVNS. For the CDR3, the DNA is TGTGCCAGCAGTCCCAATATCGTGGGAGGCTACACCTTC. This sequence encodes CASSPNIVGGYTF.

This clone came up once. The chain couples TRBV7-2 to TRBJ2-7, with 8 positions matching TRBD2. Germline CDR1 reads SGHTA; CDR2 reads FQGNSA. This CDR3 contains 15 residues. With 5 bases clipped from V and 4 bases from J, the junction kept 10 bases outside the gene matches. The DNA for the CDR3 is TGTGCCAGCAGCCGCGGACTAGCCGGCTGGTACGAGCAGTACTTC. Translation gives CASSRGLAGWYEQYF.

This chain uses TRBV27 with TRBJ1-1; D unclear. The V gene's germline CDR1 is MNHEY and CDR2 SMNVEV (reference sequence). Trimming took off 7 bases at V and 0 bases at J, with 6 bases between the two ends. The CDR3 has 12 amino acids. As DNA, the CDR3 is TGTGCCAGCACCCTTTTGAACACTGAAGCTTTCTTT. Translating it yields CASTLLNTEAFF.